This T cell receptor (beta chain) was documented in a study of T cells in Graves' hyperthyroidism and ophthalmopathy. General study points: Ophthalmopathy cases were set apart from stable hyperthyroidism by a 13 V-J model. Blood also held most thyroid clonotypes expanded beyond 0.001.

V was trimmed by 6 bases and J by 0 bases, leaving 6 bases between them. Germline V lookup: CDR1 MNHNS, CDR2 SASEGT. The CDR3 is 14 amino acids. From RNA transcripts, TCR beta CDR3 regions were amplified. Initially, a first-round RT-PCR of the TCR CDR3 employed the HTBI primer set. Using its own MiXCR run on the multiplex PCR reads, TCRdb lists one record per CDR3 protein. Among over 400,000 distinct CDR3 sequences listed, around a fifth were seen once. Subjects with ophthalmopathy showed a Clinical Activity Score no lower than 3, a NOSPECS grade no lower than 4, and a duration shorter than 3 months. Each diagnosis drew on symptoms, thyroxine, TRAb, thyroid ultrasound and orbital computed tomography findings. Concerning this clonotype itself: No antigen is known for it.

The rearrangement uses TRBV6-1 and TRBJ2-6; no definite D call. The TCR was taken from a woman in her sixties or seventies with Graves' ophthalmopathy. The sample comprised blood. The CDR3: CASSDPSGANVLTF. Written as DNA, the CDR3 is TGTGCCAGCAGCGACCCCTCTGGGGCCAACGTCCTGACTTTC.